This is a list of T cell receptor beta chains from one sample in a study of Graves' ophthalmopathy and Graves' hyperthyroidism. From the multiplex PCR reads, TCRdb called clonotypes with MiXCR, one entry per CDR3 protein. The table has approximately 480,000 distinct CDR3 sequences, about 15% seen once; the top ten hold about a tenth. Sequenced input: blood. The receptors here all came from a woman aged 25 to 45 with Graves' ophthalmopathy. The CDR3 runs from the conserved cysteine through the conserved F or W.

v_call: TRBV12-3/TRBV12-4
j_call: TRBJ2-5
cdr3_aa: CASSLTLAMVTQYF

v_call: TRBV6-5
j_call: TRBJ1-1
cdr3_aa: CASSFGRRDVFF

v_call: TRBV7-9
j_call: TRBJ2-5
cdr3_aa: CASSRRQGVGTQYF

v_call: TRBV3-1
j_call: TRBJ1-1
cdr3_aa: CASSQERGKAFF

v_call: TRBV24-1
j_call: TRBJ1-2
cdr3_aa: CATSDTGRWDGYTF

v_call: TRBV24-1
j_call: TRBJ1-5
cdr3_aa: CATSAASNQPQHF

v_call: TRBV18
j_call: TRBJ2-7
cdr3_aa: CASSGVGGYEQYF

v_call: TRBV5-6
j_call: TRBJ1-5
cdr3_aa: CASSFIKGDQPQHF

v_call: TRBV12-5
j_call: TRBJ1-1
cdr3_aa: CASGPIRGSEAFF

v_call: TRBV5-1
j_call: TRBJ1-2
cdr3_aa: CASSLGNRRNDGYTF

v_call: TRBV4-2
j_call: TRBJ2-7
cdr3_aa: CASSVSNGLAGGREQYF

v_call: TRBV18
j_call: TRBJ2-7
cdr3_aa: CASSPVTGRNEQYF

v_call: TRBV28
j_call: TRBJ2-5
cdr3_aa: CASYTSGQGLETQYF